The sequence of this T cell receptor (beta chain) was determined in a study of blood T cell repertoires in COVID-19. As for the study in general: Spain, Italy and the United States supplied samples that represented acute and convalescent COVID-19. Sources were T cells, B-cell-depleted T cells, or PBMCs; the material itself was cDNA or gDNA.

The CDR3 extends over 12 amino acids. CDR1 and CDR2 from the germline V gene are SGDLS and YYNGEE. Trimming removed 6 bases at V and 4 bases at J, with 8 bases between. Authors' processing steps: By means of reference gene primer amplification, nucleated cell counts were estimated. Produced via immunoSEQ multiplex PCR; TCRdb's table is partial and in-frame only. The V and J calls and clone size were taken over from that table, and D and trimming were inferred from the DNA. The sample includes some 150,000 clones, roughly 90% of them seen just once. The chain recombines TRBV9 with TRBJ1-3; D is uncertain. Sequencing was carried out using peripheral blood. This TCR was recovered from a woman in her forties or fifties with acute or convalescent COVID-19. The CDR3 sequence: CASTSGGNTIYF. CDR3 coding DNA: TGTGCCAGCACGTCGGGGGGAAACACCATATATTTT.